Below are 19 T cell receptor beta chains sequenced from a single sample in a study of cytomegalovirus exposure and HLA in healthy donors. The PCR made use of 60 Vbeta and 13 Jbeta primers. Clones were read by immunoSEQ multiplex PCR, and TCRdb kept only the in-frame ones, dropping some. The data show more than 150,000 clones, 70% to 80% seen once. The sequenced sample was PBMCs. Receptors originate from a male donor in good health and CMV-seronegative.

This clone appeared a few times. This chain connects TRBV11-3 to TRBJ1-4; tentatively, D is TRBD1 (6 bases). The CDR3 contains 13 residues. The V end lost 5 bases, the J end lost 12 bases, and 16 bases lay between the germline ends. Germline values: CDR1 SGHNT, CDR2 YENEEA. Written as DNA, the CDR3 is TGTGCCAGCAGCCTCCTACGACAGGCTGAACTGTTTTTT. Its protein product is CASSLLRQAELFF.

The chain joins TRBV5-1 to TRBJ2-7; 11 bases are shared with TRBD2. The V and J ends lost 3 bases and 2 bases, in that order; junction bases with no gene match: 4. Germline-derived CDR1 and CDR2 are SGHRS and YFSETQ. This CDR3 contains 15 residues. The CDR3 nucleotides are TGCGCCAGCAGCTCGGCGACTAGCGGGACCTACGAGCAGTACTTC. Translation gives CASSSATSGTYEQYF. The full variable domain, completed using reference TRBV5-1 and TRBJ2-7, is KAGVTQTPRYLIKTRGQQVTLSCSPISGHRSVSWYQQTPGQGLQFLFEYFSETQRNKGNFPGRFSGRQFSNSRSEMNVSTLELGDSALYLCASSSATSGTYEQYFGPGTRLTVT.

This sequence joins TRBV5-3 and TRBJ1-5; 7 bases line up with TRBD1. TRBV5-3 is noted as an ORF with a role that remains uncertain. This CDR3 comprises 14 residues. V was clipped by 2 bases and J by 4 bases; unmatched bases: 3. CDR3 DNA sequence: TGTGCCAGAAGCTTCCGGGACAGTAATCAGCCCCAGCATTTT. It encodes CARSFRDSNQPQHF.

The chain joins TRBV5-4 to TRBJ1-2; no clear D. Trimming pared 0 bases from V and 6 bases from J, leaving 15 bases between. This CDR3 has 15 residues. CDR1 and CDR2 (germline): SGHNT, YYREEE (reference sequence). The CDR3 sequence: CASSLASGMDHGYTF. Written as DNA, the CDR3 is TGTGCCAGCAGCTTGGCGAGCGGAATGGATCATGGCTACACCTTC.

CDR3 sequence (DNA): TGTGCCAGCATAACAGGGGTGAATAGCAATCAGCCCCAGCATTTT. It specifies CASITGVNSNQPQHF. The chain joins TRBV6-5 to TRBJ1-5; TRBD1 agrees at 7 bases. V trimming: 7 bases; J trimming: 0 bases; junction bases outside the gene matches: 6. CDR3 size: 15 residues. Germline-derived CDR1 and CDR2 are MNHEY and SVGAGI.

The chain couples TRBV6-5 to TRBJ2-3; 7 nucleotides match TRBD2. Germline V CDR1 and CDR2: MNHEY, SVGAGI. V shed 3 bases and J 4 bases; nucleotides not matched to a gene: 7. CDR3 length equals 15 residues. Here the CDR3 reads CASSYVAGASDTQYF. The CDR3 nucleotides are TGTGCCAGCAGTTATGTTGCGGGAGCTTCAGATACGCAGTATTTT.

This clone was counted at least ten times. CDR3 nucleotides: TGCGCCAGCAGCCAAGAGAGGCGGGGGCGTAACAATGAGCAGTTCTTC. It specifies CASSQERRGRNNEQFF. V and J are TRBV4-3 and TRBJ2-1; D possibly corresponds to TRBD2 (7 bases). Germline V gene lookup returns CDR1 LGHNA and CDR2 YSLEER. The CDR3 is 16 amino acids. With 0 bases removed from V and 5 bases from J, the gap between germline ends came to 14 bases.

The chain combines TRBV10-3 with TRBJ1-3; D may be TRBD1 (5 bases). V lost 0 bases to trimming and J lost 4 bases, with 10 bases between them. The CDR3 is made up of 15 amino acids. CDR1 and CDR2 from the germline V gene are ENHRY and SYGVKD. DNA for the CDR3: TGTGCCATCAGTGAGTCAGTCGGGGGAGGAAACACCATATATTTT. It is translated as CAISESVGGGNTIYF.

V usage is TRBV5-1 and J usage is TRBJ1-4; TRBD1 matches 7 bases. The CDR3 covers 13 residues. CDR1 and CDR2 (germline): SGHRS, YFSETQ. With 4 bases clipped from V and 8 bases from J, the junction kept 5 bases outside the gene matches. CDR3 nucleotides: TGCGCCAGCAGCCTGGGGACAGCCGAAAAACTGTTTTTT. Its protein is CASSLGTAEKLFF.

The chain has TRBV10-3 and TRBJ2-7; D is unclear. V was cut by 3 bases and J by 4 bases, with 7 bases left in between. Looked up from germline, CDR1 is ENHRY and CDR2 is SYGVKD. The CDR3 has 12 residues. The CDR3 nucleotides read TGTGCCATCAGTGAACAGTTTTACGAGCAGTACTTC. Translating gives CAISEQFYEQYF.

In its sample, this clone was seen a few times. The CDR3 coding sequence is TGTGCCAGTAGTATGTCAGCGGGAGGCCTTTACGAGCAGTACTTC. This gives the protein CASSMSAGGLYEQYF. V is TRBV19 and J is TRBJ2-7; 9 bases map to TRBD2. This CDR3 spans 15 amino acids. CDR1 is LNHDA and CDR2 is SQIVND in the germline V gene (reference sequence). The J segment lost 4 bases and the V segment lost 3 bases, leaving 7 bases of the junction unmatched.

As DNA, the CDR3 is TGCGCCAGCAGCCAACAGGACAGGGCCACTGAAGCTTTCTTT. Its translation is CASSQQDRATEAFF. The chain recombines TRBV4-1 with TRBJ1-1, with 8 bases matching TRBD1. V lost 2 bases, J lost 4 bases, and 3 bases stayed unmatched. The CDR3 contains 14 residues. Germline loops: CDR1 MGHRA, CDR2 YSYEKL.

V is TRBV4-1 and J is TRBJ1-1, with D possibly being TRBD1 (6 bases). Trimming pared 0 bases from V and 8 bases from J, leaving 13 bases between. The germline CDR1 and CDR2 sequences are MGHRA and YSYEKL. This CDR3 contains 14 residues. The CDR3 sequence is CASSQENRGNEAFF. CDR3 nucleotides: TGCGCCAGCAGCCAAGAAAATAGGGGGAACGAAGCTTTCTTT.

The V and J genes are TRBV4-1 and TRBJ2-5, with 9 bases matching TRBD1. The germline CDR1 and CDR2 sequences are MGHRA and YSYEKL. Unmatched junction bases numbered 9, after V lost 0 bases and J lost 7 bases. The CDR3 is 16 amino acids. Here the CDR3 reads CASSQDSRTGVGTQYF. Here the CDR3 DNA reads TGCGCCAGCAGCCAAGATTCTAGGACAGGGGTTGGGACCCAGTACTTC.

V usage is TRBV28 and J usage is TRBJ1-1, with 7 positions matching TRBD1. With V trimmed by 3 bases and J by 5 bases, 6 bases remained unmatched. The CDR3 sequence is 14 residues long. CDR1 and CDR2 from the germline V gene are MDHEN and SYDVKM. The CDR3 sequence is CASSLRGLMTEAFF. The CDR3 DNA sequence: TGTGCCAGCAGTTTGAGGGGGCTCATGACTGAAGCTTTCTTT.

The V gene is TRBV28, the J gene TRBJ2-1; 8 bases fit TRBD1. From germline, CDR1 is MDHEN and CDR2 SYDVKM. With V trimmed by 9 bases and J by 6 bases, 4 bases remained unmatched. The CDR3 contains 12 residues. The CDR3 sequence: CASLQGGNEQFF. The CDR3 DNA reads TGTGCCAGTTTACAGGGGGGCAATGAGCAGTTCTTC.

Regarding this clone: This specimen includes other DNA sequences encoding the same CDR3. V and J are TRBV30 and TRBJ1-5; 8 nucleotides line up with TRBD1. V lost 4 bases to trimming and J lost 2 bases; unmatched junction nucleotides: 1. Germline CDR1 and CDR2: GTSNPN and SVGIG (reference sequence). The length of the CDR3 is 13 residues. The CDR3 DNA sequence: TGTGCCTGGACAGGGGGCGGCAATCAGCCCCAGCATTTT. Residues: CAWTGGGNQPQHF.

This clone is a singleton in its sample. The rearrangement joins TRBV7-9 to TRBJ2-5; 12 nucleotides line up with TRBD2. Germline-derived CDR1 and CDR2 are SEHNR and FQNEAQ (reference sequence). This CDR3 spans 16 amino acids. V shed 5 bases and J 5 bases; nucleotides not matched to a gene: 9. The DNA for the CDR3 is TGTGCCAGCAGCGATGGACTAGCGGGGAGAGTCGAGACCCAGTACTTC. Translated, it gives CASSDGLAGRVETQYF.

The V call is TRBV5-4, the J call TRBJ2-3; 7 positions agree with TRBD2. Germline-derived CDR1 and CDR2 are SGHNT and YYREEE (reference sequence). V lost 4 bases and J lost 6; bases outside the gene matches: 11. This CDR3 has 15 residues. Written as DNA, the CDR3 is TGTGCCAGCAGCGGGGTATTAGGGCGGGGGGATACGCAGTATTTT. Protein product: CASSGVLGRGDTQYF.